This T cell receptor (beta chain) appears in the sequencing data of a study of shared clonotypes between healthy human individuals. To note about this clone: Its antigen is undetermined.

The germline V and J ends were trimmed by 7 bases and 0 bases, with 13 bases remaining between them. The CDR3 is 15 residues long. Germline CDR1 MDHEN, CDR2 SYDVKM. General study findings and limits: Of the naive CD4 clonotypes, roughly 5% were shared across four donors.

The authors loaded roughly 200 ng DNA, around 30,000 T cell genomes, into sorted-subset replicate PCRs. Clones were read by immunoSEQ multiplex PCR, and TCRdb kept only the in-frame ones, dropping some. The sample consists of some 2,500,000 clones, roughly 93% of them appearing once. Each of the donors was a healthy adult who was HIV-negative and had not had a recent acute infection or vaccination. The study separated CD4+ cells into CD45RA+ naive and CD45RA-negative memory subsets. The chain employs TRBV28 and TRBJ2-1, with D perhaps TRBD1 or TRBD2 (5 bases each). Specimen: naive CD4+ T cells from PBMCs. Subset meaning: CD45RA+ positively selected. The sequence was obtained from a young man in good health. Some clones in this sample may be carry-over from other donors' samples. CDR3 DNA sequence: TGTGCCAGCATAGGTGGGGGTGCCTCCTACAATGAGCAGTTCTTC. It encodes CASIGGGASYNEQFF.